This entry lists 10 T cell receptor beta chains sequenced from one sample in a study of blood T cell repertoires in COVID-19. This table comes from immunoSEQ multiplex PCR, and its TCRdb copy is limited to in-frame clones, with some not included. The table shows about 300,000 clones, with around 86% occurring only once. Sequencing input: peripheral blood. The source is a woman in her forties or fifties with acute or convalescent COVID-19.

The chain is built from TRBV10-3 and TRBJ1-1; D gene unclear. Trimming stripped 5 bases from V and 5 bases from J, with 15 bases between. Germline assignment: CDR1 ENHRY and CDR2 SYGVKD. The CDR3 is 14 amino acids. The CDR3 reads CAISKIAVETEAFF. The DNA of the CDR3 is TGTGCCATCAGTAAAATAGCGGTGGAGACTGAAGCTTTCTTT.

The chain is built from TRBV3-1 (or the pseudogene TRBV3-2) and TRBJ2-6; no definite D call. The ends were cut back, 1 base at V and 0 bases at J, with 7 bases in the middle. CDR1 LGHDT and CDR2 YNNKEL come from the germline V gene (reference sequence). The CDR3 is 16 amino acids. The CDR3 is CASSQGYSSGANVLTF. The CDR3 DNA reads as TGTGCCAGCAGCCAAGGCTATAGCTCTGGGGCCAACGTCCTGACTTTC.

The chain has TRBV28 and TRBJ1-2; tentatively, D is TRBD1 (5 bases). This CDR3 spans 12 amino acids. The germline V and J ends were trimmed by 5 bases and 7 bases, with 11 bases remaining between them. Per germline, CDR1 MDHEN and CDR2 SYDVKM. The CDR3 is CASSTGFAGYTF. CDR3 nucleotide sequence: TGTGCCAGCAGTACAGGTTTTGCTGGCTACACCTTC.

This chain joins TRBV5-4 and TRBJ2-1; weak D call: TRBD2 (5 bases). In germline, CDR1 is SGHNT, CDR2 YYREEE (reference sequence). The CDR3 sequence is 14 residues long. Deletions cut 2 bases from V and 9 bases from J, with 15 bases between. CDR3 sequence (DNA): TGTGCCAGCAGCTTTGTTGAGAGGGCCGGTGAGCAGTTCTTC. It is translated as CASSFVERAGEQFF.

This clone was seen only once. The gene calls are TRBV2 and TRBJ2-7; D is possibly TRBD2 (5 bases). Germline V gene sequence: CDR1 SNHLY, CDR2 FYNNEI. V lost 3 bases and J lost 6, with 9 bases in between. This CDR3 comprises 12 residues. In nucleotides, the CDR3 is TGTGCCAGCAGTGAGGGAGCCCCCGAGCAGTACTTC. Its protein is CASSEGAPEQYF.

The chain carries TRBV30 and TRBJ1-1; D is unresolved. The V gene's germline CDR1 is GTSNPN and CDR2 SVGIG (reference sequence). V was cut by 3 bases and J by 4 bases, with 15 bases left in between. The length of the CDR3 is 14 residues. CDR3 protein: CAWSSGKTFTEAFF. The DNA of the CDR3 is TGTGCCTGGAGCTCCGGGAAGACGTTCACTGAAGCTTTCTTT.

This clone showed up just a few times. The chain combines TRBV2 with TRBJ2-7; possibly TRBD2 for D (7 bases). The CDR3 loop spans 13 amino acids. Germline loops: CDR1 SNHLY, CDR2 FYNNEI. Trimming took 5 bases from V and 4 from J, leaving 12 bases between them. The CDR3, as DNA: TGTGCCAGCAGTCACAGGGAGGGGTACGAGCAGTACTTC. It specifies CASSHREGYEQYF.

The DNA of the CDR3 is TGTGCCATCAGTGAGCCCGTAAGGCTAGCGGGAGCATACGAGCAGTACTTC. Translated, it gives CAISEPVRLAGAYEQYF. The chain employs TRBV10-3 and TRBJ2-7, with 10 bases fitting TRBD2. V lost 2 bases and J lost 4; bases outside the gene matches: 11. The CDR3 covers 17 residues. Germline V gives CDR1 ENHRY, CDR2 SYGVKD.

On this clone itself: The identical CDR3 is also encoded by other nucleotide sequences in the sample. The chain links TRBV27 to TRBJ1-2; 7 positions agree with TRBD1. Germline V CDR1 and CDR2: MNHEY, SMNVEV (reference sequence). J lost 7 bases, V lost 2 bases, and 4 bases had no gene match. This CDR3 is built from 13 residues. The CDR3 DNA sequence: TGTGCCAGCAGTTTAGAGGGGGCCGGTGGCTACACCTTC. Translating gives CASSLEGAGGYTF.

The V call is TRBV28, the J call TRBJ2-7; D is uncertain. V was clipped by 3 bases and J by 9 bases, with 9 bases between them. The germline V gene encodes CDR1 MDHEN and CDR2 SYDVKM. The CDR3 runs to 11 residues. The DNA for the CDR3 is TGTGCCAGCAGTTTGACAAGGTGGCAGTACTTC. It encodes CASSLTRWQYF.